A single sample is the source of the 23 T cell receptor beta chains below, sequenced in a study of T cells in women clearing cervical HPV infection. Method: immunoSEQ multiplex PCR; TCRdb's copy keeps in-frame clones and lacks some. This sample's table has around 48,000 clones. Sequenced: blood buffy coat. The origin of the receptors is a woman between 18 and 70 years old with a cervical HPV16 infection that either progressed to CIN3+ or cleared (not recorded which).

The CDR3 sequence: CAWSRSSKTGQETQYF. CDR3 DNA (partial): TGTGCCTGGAGTAGATCCTCTAAGACAGGTCAAGAGACC. This chain uses TRBV30 with TRBJ2-5, with D possibly matching TRBD1 (6 bases). Sequencing ends 3 residues short of the CDR3 end; the germline J gene provides the rest. Trimming cost V 2 bases and J 2 bases, with 18 bases left between them. CDR1 is GTSNPN, CDR2 SVGIG, per germline (reference sequence). There are 16 residues in the CDR3.

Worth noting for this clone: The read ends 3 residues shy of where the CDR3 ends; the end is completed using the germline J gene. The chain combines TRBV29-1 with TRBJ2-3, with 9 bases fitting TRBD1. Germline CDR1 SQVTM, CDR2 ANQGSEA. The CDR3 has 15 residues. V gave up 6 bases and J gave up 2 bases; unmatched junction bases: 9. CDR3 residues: CSVESGTGPTDTQYF. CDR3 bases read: TGCAGCGTAGAATCCGGGACAGGGCCCACAGATACG.

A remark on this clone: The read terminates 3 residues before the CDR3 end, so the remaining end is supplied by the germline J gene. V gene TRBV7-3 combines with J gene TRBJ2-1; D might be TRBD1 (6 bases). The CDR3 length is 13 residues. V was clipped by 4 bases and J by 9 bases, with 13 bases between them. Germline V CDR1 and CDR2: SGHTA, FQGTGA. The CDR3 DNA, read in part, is TGTGCCAGCAGCTCGTACAGGGCATCTGAG. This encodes CASSSYRASE. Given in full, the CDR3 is CASSSYRASEQFF.

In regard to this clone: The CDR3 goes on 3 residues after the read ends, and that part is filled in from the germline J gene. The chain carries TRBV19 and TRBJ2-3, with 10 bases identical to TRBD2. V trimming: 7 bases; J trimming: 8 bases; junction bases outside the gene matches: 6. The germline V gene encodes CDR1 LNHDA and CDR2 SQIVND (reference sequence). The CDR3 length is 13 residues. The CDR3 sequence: CASKGTSESTQYF. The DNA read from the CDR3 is TGTGCCAGTAAGGGGACTAGCGAATCTACG. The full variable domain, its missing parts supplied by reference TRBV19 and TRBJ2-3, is DGGITQSPKYLFRKEGQNVTLSCEQNLNHDAMYWYRQDPGQGLRLIYYSQIVNDFQKGDIAEGYSVSREKKESFPLTVTSAQKNPTAFYLCASKGTSESTQYFGPGTRLTVL.

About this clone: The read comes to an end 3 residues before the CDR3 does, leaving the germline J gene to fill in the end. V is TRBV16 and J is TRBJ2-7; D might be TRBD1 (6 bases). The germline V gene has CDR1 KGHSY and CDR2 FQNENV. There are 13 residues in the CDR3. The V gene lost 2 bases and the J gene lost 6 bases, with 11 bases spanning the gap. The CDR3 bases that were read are TGTGCCAGCAGCCAAACGGGACACGGCGAG. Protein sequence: CASSQTGHGE. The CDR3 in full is CASSQTGHGEQYF. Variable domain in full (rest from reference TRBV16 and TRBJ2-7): GEEVAQTPKHLVRGEGQKAKLYCAPIKGHSYVFWYQQVLKNEFKFLISFQNENVFDETGMPKERFSAKCLPNSPCSLEIQATKLEDSAVYFCASSQTGHGEQYFGPGTRLTVT.

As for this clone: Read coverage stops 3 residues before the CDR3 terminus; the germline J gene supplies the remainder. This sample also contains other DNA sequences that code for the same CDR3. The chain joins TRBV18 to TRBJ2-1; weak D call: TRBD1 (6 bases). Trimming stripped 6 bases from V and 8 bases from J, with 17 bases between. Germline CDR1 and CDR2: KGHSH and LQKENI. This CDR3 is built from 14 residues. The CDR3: CASSPRTVDYEQFF. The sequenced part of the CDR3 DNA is TGTGCCAGCTCCCCCCGGACAGTAGACTATGAG.

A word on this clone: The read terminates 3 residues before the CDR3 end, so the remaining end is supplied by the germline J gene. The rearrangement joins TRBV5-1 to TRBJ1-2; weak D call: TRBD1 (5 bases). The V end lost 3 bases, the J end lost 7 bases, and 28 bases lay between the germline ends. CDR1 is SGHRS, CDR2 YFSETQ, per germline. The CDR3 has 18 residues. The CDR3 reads CASSSRDDRVESVGGYTF. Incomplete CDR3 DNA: TGCGCCAGCAGCTCCCGGGATGACAGAGTCGAGAGCGTTGGTGGC.

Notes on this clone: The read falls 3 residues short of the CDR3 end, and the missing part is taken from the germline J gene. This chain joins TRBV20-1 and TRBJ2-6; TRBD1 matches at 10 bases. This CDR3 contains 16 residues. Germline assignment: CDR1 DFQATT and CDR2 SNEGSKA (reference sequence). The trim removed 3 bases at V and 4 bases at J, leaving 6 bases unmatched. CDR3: CSARTGGSGGANVLTF. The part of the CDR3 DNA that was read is TGCAGTGCTAGGACAGGGGGCTCGGGGGGGGCCAACGTC.

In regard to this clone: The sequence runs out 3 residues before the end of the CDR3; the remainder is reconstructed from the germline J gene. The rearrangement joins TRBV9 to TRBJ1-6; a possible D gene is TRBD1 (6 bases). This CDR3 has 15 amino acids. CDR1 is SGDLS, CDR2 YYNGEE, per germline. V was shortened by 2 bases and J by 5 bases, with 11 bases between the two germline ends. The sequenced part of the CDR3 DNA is TGTGCCAGCAGCGTGAGGGGGAGGCATAATTCACCC. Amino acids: CASSVRGRHNSP. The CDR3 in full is CASSVRGRHNSPLHF.

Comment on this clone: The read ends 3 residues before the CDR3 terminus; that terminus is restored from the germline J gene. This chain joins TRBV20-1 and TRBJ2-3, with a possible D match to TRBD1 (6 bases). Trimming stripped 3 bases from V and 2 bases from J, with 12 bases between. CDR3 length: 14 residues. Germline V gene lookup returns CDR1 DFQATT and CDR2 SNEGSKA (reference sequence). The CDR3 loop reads CSARDSMATDTQYF. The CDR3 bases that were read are TGCAGTGCTAGGGACAGTATGGCCACAGATACG.

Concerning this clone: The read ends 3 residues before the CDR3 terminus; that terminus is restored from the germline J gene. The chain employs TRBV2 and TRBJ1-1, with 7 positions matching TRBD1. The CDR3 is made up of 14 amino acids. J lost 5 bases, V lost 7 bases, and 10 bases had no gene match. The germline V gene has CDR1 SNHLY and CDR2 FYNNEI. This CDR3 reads CASMRQGRGTEAFF. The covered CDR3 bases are TGTGCCAGCATGCGACAGGGTAGAGGTACTGAA. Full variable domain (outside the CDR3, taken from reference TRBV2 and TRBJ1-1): EPEVTQTPSHQVTQMGQEVILRCVPISNHLYFYWYRQILGQKVEFLVSFYNNEISEKSEIFDDQFSVERPDGSNFTLKIRSTKLEDSAMYFCASMRQGRGTEAFFGQGTRLTVV.

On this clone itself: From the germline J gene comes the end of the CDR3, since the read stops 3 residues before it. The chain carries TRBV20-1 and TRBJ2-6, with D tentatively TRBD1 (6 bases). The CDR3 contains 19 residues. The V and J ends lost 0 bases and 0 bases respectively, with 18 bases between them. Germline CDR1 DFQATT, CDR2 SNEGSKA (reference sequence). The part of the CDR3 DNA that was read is TGCAGTGCTAGAGAATTGAGGGGGTTCTCTCTCTCTGGGGCCAACGTC. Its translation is CSARELRGFSLSGANV. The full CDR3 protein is CSARELRGFSLSGANVLTF.

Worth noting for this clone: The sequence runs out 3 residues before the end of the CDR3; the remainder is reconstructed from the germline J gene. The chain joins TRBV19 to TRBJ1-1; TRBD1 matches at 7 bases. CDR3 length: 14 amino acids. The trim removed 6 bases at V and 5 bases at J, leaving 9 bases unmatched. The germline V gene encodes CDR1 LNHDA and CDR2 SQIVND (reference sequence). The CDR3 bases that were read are TGTGCCAGTAGAGAGACAGGGAGTAGAACTGAA. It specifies CASRETGSRTE. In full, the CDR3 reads CASRETGSRTEAFF.

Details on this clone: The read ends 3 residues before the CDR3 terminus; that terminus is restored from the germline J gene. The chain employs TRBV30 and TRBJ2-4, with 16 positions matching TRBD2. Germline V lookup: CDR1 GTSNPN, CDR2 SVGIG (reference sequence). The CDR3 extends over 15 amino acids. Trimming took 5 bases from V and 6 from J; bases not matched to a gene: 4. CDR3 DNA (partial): TGTGCCTGGGGCGGGACTAGCGGGGGGGCAAACATT. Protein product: CAWGGTSGGANI. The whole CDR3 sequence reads CAWGGTSGGANIQYF. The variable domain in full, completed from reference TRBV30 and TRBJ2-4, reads SQTIHQWPATLVQPVGSPLSLECTVEGTSNPNLYWYRQAAGRGLQLLFYSVGIGQISSEVPQNLSASRPQDRQFILSSKKLLLSDSGFYLCAWGGTSGGANIQYFGAGTRLSVL.

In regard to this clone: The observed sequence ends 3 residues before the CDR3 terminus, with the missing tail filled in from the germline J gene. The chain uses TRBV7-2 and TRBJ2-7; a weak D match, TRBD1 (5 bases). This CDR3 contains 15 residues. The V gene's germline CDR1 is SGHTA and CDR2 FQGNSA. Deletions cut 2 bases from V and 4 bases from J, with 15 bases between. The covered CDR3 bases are TGTGCCAGCAGCTTAACAGGTGAGGCCTTGTACGAG. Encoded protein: CASSLTGEALYE. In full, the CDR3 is CASSLTGEALYEQYF.

CDR3 bases read: TGCGCCAGCAGCCTGAGACGGGGCCTGGGGGGGGGTTACACTGAA. It is translated as CASSLRRGLGGGYTE. The CDR3 in its entirety is CASSLRRGLGGGYTEAFF. V usage is TRBV5-1 and J usage is TRBJ1-1; possible D gene TRBD1, 5 bases. Read sequence stops 3 residues before the CDR3 end, and the germline J gene provides the missing end. Per germline, CDR1 SGHRS and CDR2 YFSETQ. The CDR3 runs to 18 residues. V was cut by 4 bases and J by 3 bases, with 25 bases left in between.

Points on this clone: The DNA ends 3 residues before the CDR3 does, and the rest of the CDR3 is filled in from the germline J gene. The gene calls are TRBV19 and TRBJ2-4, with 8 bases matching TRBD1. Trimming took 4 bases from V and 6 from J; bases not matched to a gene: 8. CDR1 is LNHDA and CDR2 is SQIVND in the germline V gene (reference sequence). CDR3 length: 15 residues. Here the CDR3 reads CASSTPGQDSNIQYF. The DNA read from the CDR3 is TGTGCCAGTAGTACCCCGGGACAGGACTCAAACATT.

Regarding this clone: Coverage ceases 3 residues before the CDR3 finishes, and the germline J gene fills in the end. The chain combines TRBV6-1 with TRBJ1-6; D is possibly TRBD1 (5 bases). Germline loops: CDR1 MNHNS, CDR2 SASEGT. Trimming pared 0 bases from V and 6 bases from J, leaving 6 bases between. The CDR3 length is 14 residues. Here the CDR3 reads CASSEAGGNSPLHF. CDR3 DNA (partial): TGTGCCAGCAGTGAAGCGGGGGGTAATTCACCC.

The DNA read from the CDR3 is TGTGCCAGCAGCCGCGGGGTCTCTGGAAACACC. Its protein is CASSRGVSGNT. The CDR3 reads in full as CASSRGVSGNTIYF. The rearrangement joins TRBV7-9 to TRBJ1-3; D not resolved. The read comes to an end 3 residues before the CDR3 does, leaving the germline J gene to fill in the end. Trimming removed 5 bases from V and 0 bases from J, with 8 bases in between. Germline values: CDR1 SEHNR, CDR2 FQNEAQ (reference sequence). The CDR3 covers 14 residues.

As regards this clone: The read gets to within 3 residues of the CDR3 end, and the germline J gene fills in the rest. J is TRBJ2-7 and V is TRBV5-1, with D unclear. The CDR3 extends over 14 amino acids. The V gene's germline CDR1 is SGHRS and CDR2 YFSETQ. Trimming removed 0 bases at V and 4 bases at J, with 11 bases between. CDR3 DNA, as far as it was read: TGCGCCAGCAGCTTGGAGCTCCCCCCTTACGAG. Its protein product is CASSLELPPYE. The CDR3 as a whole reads CASSLELPPYEQYF.

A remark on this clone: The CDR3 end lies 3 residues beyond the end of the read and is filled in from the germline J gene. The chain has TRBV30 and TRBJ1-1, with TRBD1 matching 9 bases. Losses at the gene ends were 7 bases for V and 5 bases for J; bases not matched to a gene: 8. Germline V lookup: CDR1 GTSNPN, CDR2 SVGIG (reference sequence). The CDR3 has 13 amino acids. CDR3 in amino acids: CAFRWDRVTEAFF. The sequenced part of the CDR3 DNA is TGTGCCTTTAGGTGGGACAGGGTAACTGAA.

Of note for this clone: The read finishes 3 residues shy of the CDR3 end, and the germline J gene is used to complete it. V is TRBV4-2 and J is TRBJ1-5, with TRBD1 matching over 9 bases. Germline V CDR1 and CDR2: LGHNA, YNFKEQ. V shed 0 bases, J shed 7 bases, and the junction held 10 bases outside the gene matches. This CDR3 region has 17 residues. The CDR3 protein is CASSQDSGQGWLQPQHF. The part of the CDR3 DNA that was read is TGTGCCAGCAGCCAAGATTCGGGACAGGGATGGTTACAGCCC.

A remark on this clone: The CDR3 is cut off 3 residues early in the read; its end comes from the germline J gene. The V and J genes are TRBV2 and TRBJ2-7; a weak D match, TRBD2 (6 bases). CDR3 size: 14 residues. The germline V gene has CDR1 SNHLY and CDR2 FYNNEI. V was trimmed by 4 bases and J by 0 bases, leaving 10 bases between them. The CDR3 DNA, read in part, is TGTGCCAGCAGTGGGGACTTGAGCTCCTACGAG. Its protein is CASSGDLSSYE. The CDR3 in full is CASSGDLSSYEQYF.